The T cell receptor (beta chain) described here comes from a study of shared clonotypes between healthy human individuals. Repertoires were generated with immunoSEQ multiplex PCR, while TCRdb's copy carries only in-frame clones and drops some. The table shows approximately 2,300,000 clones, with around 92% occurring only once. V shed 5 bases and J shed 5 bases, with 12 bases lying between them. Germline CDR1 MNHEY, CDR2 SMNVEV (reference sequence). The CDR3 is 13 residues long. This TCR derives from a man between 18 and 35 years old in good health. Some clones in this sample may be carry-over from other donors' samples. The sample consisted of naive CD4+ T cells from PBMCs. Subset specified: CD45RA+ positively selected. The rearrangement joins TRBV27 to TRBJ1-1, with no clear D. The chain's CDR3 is CASSPPGRTEAFF. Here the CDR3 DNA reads TGTGCCAGCAGTCCGCCAGGCCGGACTGAAGCTTTCTTT.